This T cell receptor beta chain came from a study of blood T cell repertoires in COVID-19. Study at large: Donors in the United States, Italy and Spain gave samples during acute or convalescent COVID-19. Nucleic acid was either cDNA or gDNA, and it came from T cells, B-cell-depleted T cells, or PBMCs.

V was trimmed by 4 bases and J by 6 bases, leaving 13 bases between them. The CDR3 is 14 amino acids. Per germline, CDR1 SGHNT and CDR2 YYREEE (reference sequence). Methods used by the authors: Estimation of nucleated cell counts was performed using reference gene primer amplification. The method was immunoSEQ multiplex PCR; TCRdb's version includes in-frame clones alone and lacks a portion of them. Clonal size and the V and J genes are those of that table, whereas D and trimming came from the DNA. The sample has more than 85,000 clones, approximately 85% seen once. The receptor was derived from a woman aged 60-75 years with acute or convalescent COVID-19. J is TRBJ1-4 and V is TRBV5-4; weak D call: TRBD1 (5 bases). Sequencing was performed on peripheral blood. CDR3 region: CASSRDLWDEKLFF. The CDR3 DNA sequence: TGTGCCAGCAGCCGGGACTTGTGGGATGAAAAACTGTTTTTT. Drawing the rest from reference TRBV5-4 and TRBJ1-4, the complete variable domain is ETGVTQSPTHLIKTRGQQVTLRCSSQSGHNTVSWYQQALGQGPQFIFQYYREEENGRGNFPPRFSGLQFPNYSSELNVNALELDDSALYLCASSRDLWDEKLFFGSGTQLSVL.